This is a list of T cell receptor beta chains from one sample in a study of T cells in Graves' hyperthyroidism and ophthalmopathy. Using its own MiXCR run on the multiplex PCR reads, TCRdb lists one record per CDR3 protein. Altogether approximately 740,000 distinct CDR3 sequences are present, about 15% being singletons, with the ten largest covering around 9.6%. The sequenced material came from blood. The origin of the receptors is a woman younger than 35 with Graves' hyperthyroidism. Both conserved end residues are part of each CDR3. The D gene is left open where the match is weak. Only part of the rows carry a size: once, few, many, or a class if the clone is expanded.

>many|11|TRBJ2-3|NA|TRBV5-6
TGTGCCAGCAGCTTTGCAGATACGCAGTATTTT
CASSFADTQYF
>NA|15|TRBJ2-1|NA|TRBV6-6
TGTGCCAGCAGTTACGGACATACAGGGAAAGGGGTGCAGTTCTTC
CASSYGHTGKGVQFF
>many|16|TRBJ2-1|NA|TRBV20-1
TGCAGTGCTATCCCGGTCGACTCTCTCTCCTACAATGAGCAGTTCTTC
CSAIPVDSLSYNEQFF
>many|14|TRBJ2-5|NA|TRBV3-1
TGTGCCAGCAGCCAAGGGCGGCAGTCGGAGACCCAGTACTTC
CASSQGRQSETQYF
>many|11|TRBJ2-7|NA|TRBV28
TGTGCCAGCGGTCCCCGGAACGAGCAGTACTTC
CASGPRNEQYF
>few|14|TRBJ2-1|NA|TRBV3-1
TGTGCCAGCAGCCAAGTTCGGGGGTACAATGAGCAGTTCTTC
CASSQVRGYNEQFF
>few|16|TRBJ2-1|NA|TRBV2
TGTGCCAGCAGTGAAGCGCTTAGTCTTCGCTACAATGGGCAGTTCTTC
CASSEALSLRYNGQFF
>few|15|TRBJ2-2|NA|TRBV2
TGTGCCAGCAGCTCCAATGGTCTATCTGCCGGGGAGCTGTTTTTT
CASSSNGLSAGELFF
>many|17|TRBJ2-1|NA|TRBV5-1
TGCGCCAGCAGCTACAAAAGTTCGATGGGATCCTACAATGAGCAGTTCTTC
CASSYKSSMGSYNEQFF
>few|12|TRBJ1-2|NA|TRBV29-1
TGCAGCGTCGGCGCGGGAGCATATGGCTACACCTTC
CSVGAGAYGYTF
>many|15|TRBJ2-1|NA|TRBV13
TGTGCCAGCAGCCTACCCTGGGGGGGGCACAATGAGCAGTTCTTC
CASSLPWGGHNEQFF
>many|20|TRBJ2-7|TRBD1|TRBV11-2
TGTGCCAGCAGCTTACGTACGGACAGGTCCCCCTACTCCCTCTACGAGCAGTGGTACTTC
CASSLRTDRSPYSLYEQWYF
>many|16|TRBJ2-3|NA|TRBV3-1
TGTGCCAGCAGCCAAGATCCTAGCGCCAGCACAGATACGCAGTATTTT
CASSQDPSASTDTQYF
>many|11|TRBJ2-5|NA|TRBV2
TGTGCCAGTGAGGTTCAGGAGACCCAGTACTTC
CASEVQETQYF
>few|14|TRBJ2-1|NA|TRBV30
TGTGCCTGGAGTGTATACTTACATAACAATGAGCAGTTCTTC
CAWSVYLHNNEQFF
>many|14|TRBJ1-1|NA|TRBV27
TGTGCCAGCAGCATCTATCCGCGGAACACTGAAGCTTTCTTT
CASSIYPRNTEAFF
>many|16|TRBJ1-2|TRBD1|TRBV20-1
TGCAGTGCTAGAGATGGGACAGGAAGATTTAACTATGGCTACACCTTC
CSARDGTGRFNYGYTF
>NA|14|TRBJ2-7|TRBD1|TRBV6-1
TGTGCCAGCAGACCCGACAGGGGAAACTACGAGCAGTACTTC
CASRPDRGNYEQYF
>many|14|TRBJ2-2|TRBD1|TRBV11-2
TGTGCCAGCAGCCAAGACAGGGTTGCCGGGGAGCTGTTTTTT
CASSQDRVAGELFF
>many|14|TRBJ1-1|NA|TRBV2
TGTGCCAGCACCTGGACGGAGTTGGACACTGAAGCTTTCTTT
CASTWTELDTEAFF
>many|16|TRBJ1-2|NA|TRBV7-9
TGTGCCAGCAGTCCCCGGCAGGCGACGTTCAACTATAGCTACACCTTC
CASSPRQATFNYSYTF
>NA|14|TRBJ2-5|NA|TRBV28
TGTGCCAGCAGAGGCGGAGGGGTTGTTGAGACCCAGTACTTC
CASRGGGVVETQYF
>NA|13|TRBJ1-2|NA|TRBV30
TGTGCCTGGGGACAGCGGCCCTTAAGAGGCTACACCTTC
CAWGQRPLRGYTF
>many|16|TRBJ1-6|NA|TRBV20-1
TGCAGTGCTAGAGATCCCATAGGGATGGGAAATTCACCCCTCCACTTT
CSARDPIGMGNSPLHF
>many|14|TRBJ1-5|NA|TRBV20-1
TGCAGTGCTAGAAGGTCAGGCACCTATCAGCCCCAGCATTTT
CSARRSGTYQPQHF
>many|14|TRBJ1-2|TRBD1|TRBV18
TGTGCCAGCTCACCACCGGGACAGGCTGGTGGCTACACCTTC
CASSPPGQAGGYTF
>many|16|TRBJ2-3|TRBD2|TRBV10-3
TGTGCCATCAGTGACCCGGGGAGGGGCAGCACAGATACGCAGTATTTT
CAISDPGRGSTDTQYF
>NA|17|TRBJ2-1|NA|TRBV6-1
TGTGCCAGCAGCGCAGACTGGGGTAGCCTCGCGGCCAATGAGCAGTTCTTC
CASSADWGSLAANEQFF
>NA|14|TRBJ2-1|TRBD1|TRBV6-1
TGTGCCATCAGCCGACAGGGGGCCTTAAATGAGCAGTTCTTC
CAISRQGALNEQFF
>many|16|TRBJ2-1|TRBD2|TRBV27
TGTGCCAGCAGTTTAGGGTTTAGCGGGAGGTTGGATGAGCAGTTCTTC
CASSLGFSGRLDEQFF
>many|17|TRBJ2-7|TRBD2|TRBV4-2
TGTGCCAGCAGCCAAGGGAGTGCGGGACTAGCGCTCTACGAGCAGTACTTC
CASSQGSAGLALYEQYF
>few|15|TRBJ1-1|TRBD1|TRBV7-9
TGTGCCAGCATCGACTTACAGGGGGGACCCACTGAAGCTTTCTTT
CASIDLQGGPTEAFF
>many|15|TRBJ1-1|TRBD1|TRBV9
TGTGCCAGCAGCGATTCCGACAGGGGAAGCGCTGAAGCTTTCTTT
CASSDSDRGSAEAFF
>NA|13|TRBJ2-1|NA|TRBV12-3/TRBV12-4
TGTGCCAGCAGTTTAGAAGAGTACAATGAGCAGTTCTTC
CASSLEEYNEQFF
>many|13|TRBJ2-4|TRBD1|TRBV12-3/TRBV12-4
TGTGCCAGCAGTCCAGGACAGGGAAACATTCAGTACTTC
CASSPGQGNIQYF
>many|15|TRBJ1-1|NA|TRBV6-6
TGTGCCAGCAGTTACCGCAGGGGACGAACGACTGAAGCTTTCTTT
CASSYRRGRTTEAFF
>few|15|TRBJ2-5|NA|TRBV7-2
TGTGCCAGCAGCCCAGAGCCGACACTTCGGGGGACCCAGTACTTC
CASSPEPTLRGTQYF
>NA|13|TRBJ2-7|NA|TRBV6-2/TRBV6-3
TGTGCCAGCAGTTACTCGACGCCTAGAGGGCAGTACTTC
CASSYSTPRGQYF
>many|15|TRBJ2-3|NA|TRBV24-1
TGTGCCACCAGTGACCCCCGGGACTTTTCAGATACGCAGTATTTT
CATSDPRDFSDTQYF
>NA|14|TRBJ1-6|NA|TRBV12-3/TRBV12-4
TGTGCCAGCAGTTTAATAGGGGAAAATTCATCCCTCCACTTT
CASSLIGENSSLHF
>once|13|TRBJ2-7|NA|TRBV5-1
TGCGCCAGCAGCACGGGAGCTGTCTACGAGCAGTACTTC
CASSTGAVYEQYF
>NA|14|TRBJ1-2|TRBD1|TRBV10-3
TGTGCCATCAGTGAGGGACAGGGGTTAAATGGCTACACCTTC
CAISEGQGLNGYTF
>few|16|TRBJ1-1|NA|TRBV25-1
TGTGCCAGCAGTCCCAGTAAGAGAATAATGAACACTGAAGCTTTCTTT
CASSPSKRIMNTEAFF
>NA|15|TRBJ2-2|TRBD2|TRBV20-1
TGCAGTGCTAGAGATCTTGGGGGGGGGACCGGGGAGCTGTTTTTT
CSARDLGGGTGELFF
>many|13|TRBJ2-5|NA|TRBV20-1
TGCAGTGCTAGGGACTCTCGGAAAGAGACCCAGTACTTC
CSARDSRKETQYF
>NA|14|TRBJ2-3|TRBD2|TRBV6-2/TRBV6-3
TGTGCCAGCAAGCCTAGCGGTCGCACAGATACGCAGTATTTT
CASKPSGRTDTQYF
>many|21|TRBJ2-7|NA|TRBV7-9
TGTGCCAGCAGCTTAGATAGGGGTGCGGGGGCTGTTTATATATGGACGTACGAGCAGTACTTC
CASSLDRGAGAVYIWTYEQYF
>many|12|TRBJ2-7|NA|TRBV28
TGTGCCAGCAGTTTTAACAGGGACGAGCAGTACTTC
CASSFNRDEQYF
>once|15|TRBJ2-1|NA|TRBV6-4
TGTGCCAGCAGCCCAACCCGCGAGGGCTTCAGGCAGCAGTTCTTC
CASSPTREGFRQQFF
>few|14|TRBJ1-2|TRBD1|TRBV29-1
TGCAGCGTTGAAGGACAGGGGAACCACTATGGCTACACCTTC
CSVEGQGNHYGYTF
>NA|16|TRBJ2-7|TRBD2|TRBV6-5
TGTGCCAGCAGTTACCCCGGACTAGCGGGGAGCTACGAGCAGTACTTC
CASSYPGLAGSYEQYF
>few|24|TRBJ1-2|TRBD1|TRBV12-5
TGTGCTAGTGGTTTGGCAGGGCTCAGTCGACCCGGAAGCCGGGACAGGGAGTATGATGGTGGCTACACCTTC
CASGLAGLSRPGSRDREYDGGYTF
>many|8|TRBJ2-7|NA|TRBV30
TGTGCCTGGAACGCGCAGTACTTC
CAWNAQYF
>many|16|TRBJ2-2|NA|TRBV20-1
TGCAGTGCGGGGAAAGGCGTCGGGAGCGACACCGGGGAGCTGTTTTTT
CSAGKGVGSDTGELFF
>NA|14|TRBJ2-2|NA|TRBV7-9
TGTGCCAGCAGCTTAGCAAGGGCTTCAGGGGAGCTGTTTTTT
CASSLARASGELFF